This paragraph covers one T cell receptor beta chain sequence. The target antigen is unknown. The data stem from a study of OX40 agonist ivuxolimab in advanced cancers. The wider study: Patients received intravenous ivuxolimab every 2 weeks at 0.01 to 10 mg/kg.

Sequencing used immunoSEQ multiplex PCR; TCRdb keeps in-frame clones, though not all of them. The sample has around 15,000 clones; 90% are singletons. Study-wide findings and caveats: On average, CD8+ T cells showed a greater number of expanded clones than CD4+.

Per germline, CDR1 GTSNPN and CDR2 SVGIG (reference sequence). Trimming stripped 0 bases from V and 8 bases from J, with 16 bases between. The CDR3 runs to 14 residues. This material consisted of CD4+ or CD8+ T cells sorted from blood, taken in a trial of the OX40 agonist ivuxolimab. This receptor was identified in an adult with an advanced solid tumor such as melanoma, head and neck, liver or kidney cancer. The rearrangement uses TRBV30 and TRBJ1-1, with D unclear. The CDR3, as DNA: TGTGCCTGGAGTGTAGACATCCCAACACTGGAAGCTTTCTTT. It encodes CAWSVDIPTLEAFF.